The rows below give T cell receptor beta chains drawn from one sample of a study of T cells in Graves' hyperthyroidism and ophthalmopathy. TCRdb redid the calling of the multiplex PCR reads with MiXCR, one entry per CDR3 protein. The sample has about 610,000 distinct CDR3 sequences; approximately 15% are singletons. The sample comprised blood. The source is a woman between 35 and 50 years old with Graves' ophthalmopathy. CDR3s include the opening cysteine and the closing phenylalanine or tryptophan.

TRBV7-9	TRBJ2-3	CASSTRQYFTDTQYF
TRBV7-9	TRBJ1-1	CASSSQGARTEAFF
TRBV2	TRBJ2-2	CASAGTVNTGELFF
TRBV11-2	TRBJ2-7	CASSLGGTLYF
TRBV7-3	TRBJ2-3	CASSKTGFTDTQYF
TRBV11-2	TRBJ2-1	CASSLVAGLINEQFF
TRBV4-1	TRBJ1-1	CASSHSTGSNTEAFF
TRBV10-2	TRBJ1-5	CASSGTADQPQHF
TRBV3-1	TRBJ2-5	CASSQMRGARETQYF
TRBV5-1	TRBJ2-3	CASSLPSGVGLDTQYF
TRBV15	TRBJ1-4	CATSRSRGFNEKLFF
TRBV10-3	TRBJ2-7	CAISDGIGQGYEQYF
TRBV2	TRBJ2-5	CASSEWRGRQETQYF
TRBV12-3/TRBV12-4	TRBJ2-1	CASSLPMGGAHNEQFF
TRBV20-1	TRBJ2-5	CSAMTSGGLETQYF
TRBV3-1	TRBJ2-3	CASSQVVGTQYF
TRBV15	TRBJ2-1	CATSRDYVSNEQFF
TRBV6-2/TRBV6-3	TRBJ1-5	CASSKTTGTINQPQHF
TRBV18	TRBJ2-7	CASSPIGQSYEQYF
TRBV29-1	TRBJ2-3	CSVDGQGADTQYF
TRBV10-3	TRBJ1-2	CAISTGSDYGYTF
TRBV5-1	TRBJ1-4	CASSSRVGGANEKLFF
TRBV12-3/TRBV12-4	TRBJ1-2	CASSRTEIYGYTF
TRBV7-7	TRBJ1-6	CASSPPGGSYNSPLHF
TRBV20-1	TRBJ2-3	CSARAGVSTDTQYF
TRBV6-1	TRBJ2-2	CASTGVGRGNTGELFF
TRBV4-1	TRBJ2-3	CASGKPADTQYF
TRBV28	TRBJ2-5	CASSFGGLETQYF
TRBV11-2	TRBJ1-2	CASTELLNYGYTF
TRBV4-1	TRBJ1-2	CASSQDGQGSYGYTF
TRBV20-1	TRBJ1-3	CSARTQGAAGNTIYF
TRBV28	TRBJ2-7	CASSLFAGATYEQYF
TRBV11-2	TRBJ1-1	CASSSQGGSTEAFF
TRBV7-2	TRBJ1-3	CASSLDKGPRNTIYF
TRBV2	TRBJ2-1	CASRATSGRINNEQFF
TRBV20-1	TRBJ2-1	CSARGGPGASSGQFF
TRBV27	TRBJ1-6	CASADARASPLHF
TRBV7-9	TRBJ2-3	CAGSTGDSTDTQYF
TRBV20-1	TRBJ2-3	CSARDLVRGSTDTQYF
TRBV28	TRBJ2-3	CASSFLGQAGSARDTQYF
TRBV20-1	TRBJ2-3	CSVVLTGTQYF
TRBV12-3/TRBV12-4	TRBJ2-1	CASSSRLAGTYNEQFF
TRBV28	TRBJ2-7	CASSLITGQGNYEQYF
TRBV27	TRBJ2-1	CASSSPLRGGFEQFF
TRBV27	TRBJ1-2	CASSPLVGWSYGYTF
TRBV12-3/TRBV12-4	TRBJ2-5	CASSGGLPQETQYF
TRBV12-3/TRBV12-4	TRBJ1-5	CASSLGAFQPQHF
TRBV28	TRBJ1-5	CASSSGGNNQPQHF
TRBV20-1	TRBJ2-2	CSARVMDTGTGELFF
TRBV6-1	TRBJ1-2	CASSPSGAYGYTF
TRBV6-4	TRBJ2-3	CASSDGDSNTDTQYF
TRBV18	TRBJ2-7	CASPPDTKYEQYF
TRBV7-3	TRBJ1-2	CASSSQPDYGYTF
TRBV12-3/TRBV12-4	TRBJ1-6	CASSLMGIGNSPLHF
TRBV3-1	TRBJ2-5	CASSQDFGGRETQYF
TRBV11-2	TRBJ2-6	CASSSLRSAPLFGANVLTF
TRBV29-1	TRBJ2-7	CSVEGQTYEQYF